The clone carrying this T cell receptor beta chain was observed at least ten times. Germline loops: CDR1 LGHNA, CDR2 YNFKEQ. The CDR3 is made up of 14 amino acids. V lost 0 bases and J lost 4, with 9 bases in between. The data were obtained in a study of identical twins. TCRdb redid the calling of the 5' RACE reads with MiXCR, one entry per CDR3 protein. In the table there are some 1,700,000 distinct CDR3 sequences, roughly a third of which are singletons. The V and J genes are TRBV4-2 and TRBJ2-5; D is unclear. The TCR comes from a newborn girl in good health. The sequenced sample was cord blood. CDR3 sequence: CASSQDLSRETQYF. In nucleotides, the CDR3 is TGTGCCAGCAGCCAAGATCTTAGCCGAGAGACCCAGTACTTC.